This TCR beta chain is drawn from a study of tumor-infiltrating lymphocytes in primary liver carcinoma. Across the whole study: These patients were men and women whose ages were 30 to 69 years.

A constant-region primer primed TCR beta cDNA synthesis from 450 to 550 ng of total RNA. Employing slightly modified ARM-PCR, three nested multiplex PCR rounds were run, and these gave rise to the TCR beta libraries. Amplification in the first two PCR rounds was performed using TRBV1-TRBV30 forward primers and a C-beta reverse primer for roughly 9 cycles each. Each CDR3 protein is one row after TCRdb ran MiXCR on the multiplex PCR reads. There are around 19,000 distinct CDR3 sequences in the sample; 79% occur only once, and approximately 36% lies in the top ten. This clonotype was counted a few times. The source material, roughly 18-30 mg of unsorted bulk tissue, was used to co-extract RNA and DNA. Patients underwent surgical resection for primary liver carcinoma. The patients carried chronic HBV infection and had received no treatment. This CDR3 has 13 amino acids. CDR1 is SGHAT, CDR2 FQDESV, per germline (reference sequence). V was shortened by 8 bases and J by 2 bases, with 13 bases between the two germline ends.

The V call is TRBV11-1, the J call TRBJ2-7; D not certain. The sequenced material came from liver tumor tissue from sampling region 4. The subset is: tumor region T4, right-lateral pole. This sequence originates from a woman aged 25-40 years with primary liver carcinoma and hepatitis B virus infection. CDR3 protein: CASLVTGTYEQYF. The CDR3 bases are TGTGCCAGCTTAGTTACTGGGACCTACGAGCAGTACTTC.